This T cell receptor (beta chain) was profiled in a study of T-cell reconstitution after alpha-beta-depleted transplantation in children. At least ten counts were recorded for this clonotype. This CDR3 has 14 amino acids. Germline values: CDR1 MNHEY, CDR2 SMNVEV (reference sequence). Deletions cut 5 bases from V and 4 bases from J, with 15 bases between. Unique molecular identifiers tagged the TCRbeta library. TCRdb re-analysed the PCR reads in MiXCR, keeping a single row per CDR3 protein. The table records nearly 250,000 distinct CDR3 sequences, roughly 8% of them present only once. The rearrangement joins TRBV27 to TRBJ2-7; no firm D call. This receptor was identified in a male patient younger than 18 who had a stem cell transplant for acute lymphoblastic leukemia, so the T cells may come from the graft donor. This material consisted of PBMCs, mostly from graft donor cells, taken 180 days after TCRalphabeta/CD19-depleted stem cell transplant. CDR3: CASSPRGAVYEQYF. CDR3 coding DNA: TGTGCCAGCAGTCCCCGTGGTGCCGTTTACGAGCAGTACTTC.